What follows is one TCR beta chain and its context. CDR3 size: 12 residues. Germline CDR1 reads MNHEY; CDR2 reads SVGAGI. Between the trimmed V and J ends, which lost 6 bases and 5 bases, there was a span of 10 bases. These data come from a study of shared clonotypes between healthy human individuals. The table came from immunoSEQ multiplex PCR; TCRdb's copy has only in-frame clones and leaves some out. The sample has 650,000 to 800,000 clones; roughly 72% are singletons. Material: memory CD4+ T cells sorted from blood. Stated subset: CD45RA-negative fraction. V gene TRBV6-5 combines with J gene TRBJ1-2; D unclear. The sequence came from a woman in her thirties in good health. The CDR3 sequence is CASSIMGYGYTF. The CDR3 nucleotides are TGTGCCAGCAGCATAATGGGTTATGGCTACACCTTC.